Sequencing of this T cell receptor beta chain was carried out in a study of Graves' ophthalmopathy and Graves' hyperthyroidism. In its sample, this clonotype was seen many times. Using RNA transcripts, the TCR beta CDR3 regions were amplified. RT-PCR with HTBI primers came first, then second-round multiplex PCR. TCRdb reprocessed the multiplex PCR reads with MiXCR, giving one entry per CDR3 protein. This sample has hundreds of thousands of distinct CDR3 sequences, with roughly 20% found just once. This CDR3 is 15 amino acids long. The V gene's germline CDR1 is MDHEN and CDR2 SYDVKM. With 5 bases clipped from V and 6 bases from J, the junction kept 10 bases outside the gene matches. Diagnostic conclusions were grounded in clinical symptoms, serum thyroxine, TRAb, thyroid ultrasound and orbital computed tomography.

This chain connects TRBV28 to TRBJ1-5, with 7 bases aligning to TRBD1. This receptor was obtained from a woman aged 18-29 years with stable Graves' hyperthyroidism. Some clones in this sample may be carry-over from other donors' samples. The specimen sequenced was peripheral blood. The CDR3 region is CASSPSQGKSQPQHF. CDR3 nucleotide sequence: TGTGCCAGCAGTCCGTCACAGGGGAAGTCTCAGCCCCAGCATTTT.